These T cell receptor beta chains were read from a single sample in a study of T cells in Graves' hyperthyroidism and ophthalmopathy. TCRdb reprocessed the multiplex PCR reads via MiXCR and lists one record per CDR3 protein. In the table there are hundreds of thousands of distinct CDR3 sequences, approximately 19% of which are singletons. The source material was blood. The receptors stem from a woman between 45 and 65 years old with Graves' hyperthyroidism that later progressed to Graves' ophthalmopathy. Each CDR3 is given with its conserved first and last residue. The order of the fields is V gene, J gene, clone size, D gene, CDR3 DNA, CDR3 protein. A D gene is named only where the DNA matches it firmly. A row's size may be missing; if present it is once, few, many or a size class.

V: TRBV20-1
J: TRBJ2-5
size: many
D: TRBD2
DNA: TGCAGTGCGCGAGTCGGGGGGGAGACCCAGTACTTC
CDR3: CSARVGGETQYF

V: TRBV19
J: TRBJ2-2
size: .
D: .
DNA: TGTGCCAGTAGTATCCTGGGAGGGGGACAGTACGTCCCCACCGGGGAGCTGTTTTTT
CDR3: CASSILGGGQYVPTGELFF

V: TRBV7-8
J: TRBJ2-7
size: .
D: TRBD1
DNA: TGTGCCAGCAGCTTAGTAGAATACGGGGGGACAGGGCCCTACGAGCAGTACTTC
CDR3: CASSLVEYGGTGPYEQYF

V: TRBV6-2/TRBV6-3
J: TRBJ2-1
size: few
D: .
DNA: TGTGCCAGCAGCGGCGGGGGCCAAAGAAATGCGCAGTTCTTC
CDR3: CASSGGGQRNAQFF

V: TRBV6-5
J: TRBJ1-6
size: .
D: .
DNA: TGTGCCAGCAGTTACTCATTCCGAGACAGTAATCCACCCCTCCACTTT
CDR3: CASSYSFRDSNPPLHF

V: TRBV19
J: TRBJ1-5
size: .
D: .
DNA: TGTGCCAGTAGTATATTGCCCGGGCAGCTCGTTTATAGCAATCAGCCCCAGCATTTT
CDR3: CASSILPGQLVYSNQPQHF

V: TRBV27
J: TRBJ2-2
size: .
D: TRBD2
DNA: TGTGCCAGCAGTCCCCCCCGGGGGGCCGGGGAGCTGTTTTTT
CDR3: CASSPPRGAGELFF

V: TRBV9
J: TRBJ2-3
size: .
D: .
DNA: TGTGCCAGCAGCGTAGGGCATTCAAACACAGATACGCAGTATTTT
CDR3: CASSVGHSNTDTQYF

V: TRBV9
J: TRBJ2-1
size: .
D: TRBD2
DNA: TGTGCCAGCAGCGTAGTACTAGCGGGGGTCAATGAGCAGTTCTTC
CDR3: CASSVVLAGVNEQFF

V: TRBV3-1
J: TRBJ1-1
size: many
D: TRBD1
DNA: TGTGCCAGCAGCCAAGCCGACAGGGGTTACACTGAAGCTTTCTTT
CDR3: CASSQADRGYTEAFF

V: TRBV10-2
J: TRBJ2-1
size: .
D: .
DNA: TGCGCCAGCAAGCTCACCTATGAGCAGTTCTTC
CDR3: CASKLTYEQFF

V: TRBV6-1
J: TRBJ1-2
size: .
D: .
DNA: TGTGCCAGCAACCCGTACCCTGAGATTGCAAACTATGGCTACACCTTC
CDR3: CASNPYPEIANYGYTF

V: TRBV3-1
J: TRBJ1-2
size: .
D: TRBD1
DNA: TGTGCCAGCAGCCAAGAAACCAGTACAGGGGGTTCCTATGGCTACACCTTC
CDR3: CASSQETSTGGSYGYTF

V: TRBV20-1
J: TRBJ2-2
size: .
D: .
DNA: TGCAGTGCTAGAGCGGGGCCCCCGAACACCGGGGAGCTGTTTTTT
CDR3: CSARAGPPNTGELFF

V: TRBV30
J: TRBJ1-3
size: .
D: .
DNA: TGTGCCTGGAGTGTAGGCAGAAGCTCTGGAAACACCATATATTTT
CDR3: CAWSVGRSSGNTIYF

V: TRBV19
J: TRBJ1-2
size: .
D: .
DNA: TGTGCCAGTAACCCAGCAGACAGCTATGGCTACACCTTC
CDR3: CASNPADSYGYTF

V: TRBV4-2
J: TRBJ1-2
size: .
D: TRBD1
DNA: TGTGCCAGCAGCCAAGTCGCAGGGGGCGCTTCTGATGGCTACACCTTC
CDR3: CASSQVAGGASDGYTF

V: TRBV10-2
J: TRBJ2-1
size: few
D: .
DNA: TGCGCCAGCAGTGAACCTAGCTCCTACAATGAGCAGTTCTTC
CDR3: CASSEPSSYNEQFF

V: TRBV7-9
J: TRBJ2-7
size: many
D: TRBD2
DNA: TGTGCCAGCAGCTTAGTGAGTCGGGGGGGATACGAGCAGTACTTC
CDR3: CASSLVSRGGYEQYF

V: TRBV6-5
J: TRBJ2-2
size: few
D: .
DNA: TGTGCCAGCAGTTCTGGGTTTAAGGCCGGGGAGCTGTTTTTT
CDR3: CASSSGFKAGELFF

V: TRBV19
J: TRBJ1-1
size: .
D: .
DNA: TGTGCCAGTAGTTCGGTGAGGGACACTGAAGCTTTCTTT
CDR3: CASSSVRDTEAFF

V: TRBV6-5
J: TRBJ1-2
size: .
D: .
DNA: TGTGCCAGCAGTTACTCGATTTCGGGGAGTTATGGCTACACCTTC
CDR3: CASSYSISGSYGYTF

V: TRBV6-1
J: TRBJ2-7
size: many
D: TRBD1
DNA: TGTGCCAGCAGTGAGGACAGGGGGCCTCTGGACTACGAGCAGTACTTC
CDR3: CASSEDRGPLDYEQYF

V: TRBV7-9
J: TRBJ2-7
size: .
D: TRBD2
DNA: TGTGCCAGCGAGTCTAGCGGGGGGTTTCGGTCCTACGAGCAGTACTTC
CDR3: CASESSGGFRSYEQYF

V: TRBV9
J: TRBJ2-7
size: .
D: .
DNA: TGTGCCAGCAGCGTAGTCCCCTCCTACGAGCAGTACTTC
CDR3: CASSVVPSYEQYF

V: TRBV3-1
J: TRBJ2-7
size: many
D: .
DNA: TGTGCCAGCAGCCATCTGGTGACGGCGGAGCAGTACTTC
CDR3: CASSHLVTAEQYF

V: TRBV11-2
J: TRBJ1-1
size: .
D: .
DNA: TGTGCCAGCAGCTTAGATCAGCCGTTGAACACTGAAGCTTTCTTT
CDR3: CASSLDQPLNTEAFF

V: TRBV2
J: TRBJ2-2
size: .
D: TRBD1
DNA: TGTGCCAGCATCTGGGACAGGGGGCCGGTCGGGGAGCTGTTTTTT
CDR3: CASIWDRGPVGELFF

V: TRBV12-3/TRBV12-4
J: TRBJ2-7
size: many
D: .
DNA: TGTGCCAGCAGTGCGGGACACCTCAACTCCTACGAGCAGTACTTC
CDR3: CASSAGHLNSYEQYF

V: TRBV20-1
J: TRBJ2-2
size: many
D: .
DNA: TGCAGTGCTAGAGATACTCCCCAGGGGACAACGAACACCGGGGAGCTGTTTTTT
CDR3: CSARDTPQGTTNTGELFF

V: TRBV6-5
J: TRBJ1-1
size: many
D: .
DNA: TGTGCCAGCAGTTACTCGAGGCAGATCAACACTGAAGCTTTCTTT
CDR3: CASSYSRQINTEAFF